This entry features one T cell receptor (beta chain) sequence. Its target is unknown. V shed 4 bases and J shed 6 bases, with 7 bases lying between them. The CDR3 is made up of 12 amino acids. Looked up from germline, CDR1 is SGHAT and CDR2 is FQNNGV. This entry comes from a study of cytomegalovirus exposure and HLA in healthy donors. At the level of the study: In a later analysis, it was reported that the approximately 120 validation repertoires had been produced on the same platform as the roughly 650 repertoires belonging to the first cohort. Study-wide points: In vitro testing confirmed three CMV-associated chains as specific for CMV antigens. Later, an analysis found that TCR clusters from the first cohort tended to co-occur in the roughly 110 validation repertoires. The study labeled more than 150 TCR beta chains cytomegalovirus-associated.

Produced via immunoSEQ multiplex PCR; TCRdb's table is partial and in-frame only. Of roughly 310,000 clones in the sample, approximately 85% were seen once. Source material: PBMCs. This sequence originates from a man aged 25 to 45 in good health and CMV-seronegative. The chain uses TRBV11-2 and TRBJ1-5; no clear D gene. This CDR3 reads CASSSTGQPQHF. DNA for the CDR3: TGTGCCAGCAGCTCCACTGGTCAGCCCCAGCATTTT.